One sample yielded the 29 T cell receptor beta chains listed below, sequenced in a study of blood T cell repertoires in COVID-19 (dated by TCRdb to about 2020). Library prep was done by the immunoSEQ multiplex PCR assay. The source is immuneACCESS, and TCRdb retained only in-frame sequences with V and J called. Part of the clones is not carried over; for the studies checked, unresolved V genes explain less than half of this, and the remainder is unexplained. The sample data list roughly 300,000 clones, and 88% of these were observed just once. In total, the top ten clones hold roughly 9.1% of the sample. The specimen was peripheral blood. All receptors come from a young man with active or convalescent COVID-19.

V and J are TRBV2 and TRBJ2-1, with TRBD2 identical over 8 bases. Germline CDR1 and CDR2: SNHLY and FYNNEI. Trimming removed 4 bases from V and 3 bases from J; junction bases left unmatched: 5. The CDR3 extends over 15 amino acids. The CDR3 sequence: CASSGLAGIYNEQFF. CDR3 in DNA: TGTGCCAGCAGTGGCCTAGCGGGCATCTACAATGAGCAGTTCTTC.

This sequence joins TRBV10-2 and TRBJ2-1; a possible D gene is TRBD1 (5 bases). With 0 bases removed from V and 8 bases from J, the gap between germline ends came to 14 bases. This CDR3 comprises 15 residues. Per the germline V gene, CDR1 is WSHSY and CDR2 is SAAADI. CDR3 in DNA: TGCGCCAGCAGTGAGTCGAGCGCTAGGGGCCATGAGCAGTTCTTC. Encoded protein: CASSESSARGHEQFF.

V usage is TRBV7-4 and J usage is TRBJ2-7, with 7 bases matching TRBD1. Germline-derived CDR1 and CDR2 are SGHVT and SQSDAQ. J was trimmed by 3 bases and V by 5 bases; bases with no gene match: 7. This CDR3 has 14 residues. CDR3 DNA sequence: TGTGCCAGCAGCCCGCGAGACAGGGTCTACGAGCAGTACTTC. The encoded protein is CASSPRDRVYEQYF. Full variable domain (missing parts from reference TRBV7-4 and TRBJ2-7): GAGVSQSPRYKVAKRGRDVALRCDSISGHVTLYWYRQTLGQGSEVLTYSQSDAQRDKSGRPSGRFSAERPERSVSTLKIQRTEQGDSAVYLCASSPRDRVYEQYFGPGTRLTVT.

This clone appeared a few times. V usage is TRBV19 and J usage is TRBJ2-5, with D possibly TRBD1 on 6 matching bases. In germline, CDR1 is LNHDA, CDR2 SQIVND (reference sequence). V shed 4 bases and J shed 5 bases, with 17 bases lying between them. This CDR3 is 15 amino acids long. CDR3 sequence reads: CASSNRVGFVETQYF. In nucleotides, the CDR3 is TGTGCCAGTAGTAACAGGGTCGGTTTCGTGGAGACCCAGTACTTC.

This clone was found once. This sequence joins TRBV7-2 and TRBJ1-3, with 8 bases identical to TRBD1. CDR1 and CDR2 from the germline V gene are SGHTA and FQGNSA. The CDR3 is 17 residues long. With V trimmed by 5 bases and J by 2 bases, 11 bases remained unmatched. The CDR3 DNA is TGTGCCAGCAGCCCAGGCAAAACAGGGGGGACTGGAAACACCATATATTTT. Translated: CASSPGKTGGTGNTIYF.

The CDR3 sequence is CASSSRTSHNEQFF. As DNA, the CDR3 is TGTGCCAGCAGCTCCCGGACTAGCCACAATGAGCAGTTCTTC. V is TRBV9 and J is TRBJ2-1; 8 nucleotides agree with TRBD2. The CDR3 is 14 amino acids. Looked up from germline, CDR1 is SGDLS and CDR2 is YYNGEE. The trim removed 4 bases at V and 5 bases at J, leaving 5 bases unmatched.

J is TRBJ2-1 and V is TRBV4-3; possible D gene TRBD2, 5 bases. V was trimmed by 4 bases and J by 8 bases, leaving 12 bases between them. The CDR3 spans 13 residues. The germline gives CDR1 LGHNA, CDR2 YSLEER. CDR3 amino acids: CASSLGPGDEQFF. The CDR3 bases are TGCGCCAGCAGCCTCGGGCCCGGGGATGAGCAGTTCTTC.

As DNA, the CDR3 is TGCGCCAGCAGCCGGAGTAGCGGGGGCCCACGCAGGGAGCTGTTTTTT. It encodes CASSRSSGGPRRELFF. This chain links TRBV4-3 with TRBJ2-2, with 9 bases that match TRBD2. CDR3 size: 16 residues. Germline V lookup: CDR1 LGHNA, CDR2 YSLEER. Trimming at V came to 4 bases and at J to 9 bases, leaving 12 bases not matched to a gene.

J is TRBJ2-1 and V is TRBV2; possible D gene TRBD2, 6 bases. This CDR3 is 13 amino acids long. V was clipped by 6 bases and J by 0 bases, with 6 bases between them. Germline CDR1 and CDR2: SNHLY and FYNNEI. The CDR3 DNA follows: TGTGCCAGCAGCGGGGGCTCCTACAATGAGCAGTTCTTC. Translation: CASSGGSYNEQFF.

This rearrangement joins TRBV23-1 to TRBJ1-2; 9 positions match TRBD1. TRBV23-1 counts as an open reading frame of uncertain function. The ends lost 2 bases at V and 1 base at J; junction bases unmatched: 14. The CDR3 spans 19 residues. DNA of the CDR3: TGCGCCAGCAGTCAAAATGAATTGGACAGGGGCCCGGGTAACTATGGCTACACCTTC. Protein: CASSQNELDRGPGNYGYTF.

The CDR3, as DNA: TGTGCCAGCAGTTTTATGGAGACCCAGTACTTC. Amino acid sequence: CASSFMETQYF. The chain recombines TRBV12-3 or TRBV12-4 with TRBJ2-5; D is undetermined. V dropped 3 bases and J dropped 5 bases, with 4 bases sitting between them. The CDR3 is made up of 11 amino acids.

The V and J genes are TRBV29-1 and TRBJ2-7, with 9 bases identical to TRBD1. The CDR3 is 13 amino acids. After removal of 6 bases from V and 2 bases from J, the junction contained 5 bases not matched to a gene. Germline-derived CDR1 and CDR2 are SQVTM and ANQGSEA. As DNA, the CDR3 is TGCAGCGTGGGTCGGGACAGGGCCTACGAGCAGTACTTC. Protein product: CSVGRDRAYEQYF.

V gene TRBV18 combines with J gene TRBJ1-6; 9 bases agree with TRBD1. This CDR3 contains 15 residues. CDR1 and CDR2 from the germline V gene are KGHSH and LQKENI. The junction had 7 bases not matched to a gene; V was cut back by 3 bases and J by 10 bases. The CDR3 reads CASSPLTGGRSPLHF. The CDR3 region has the DNA TGTGCCAGCTCACCCTTAACAGGGGGCCGATCACCCCTCCACTTT.

This clone was recorded once. This sequence joins TRBV25-1 and TRBJ1-6; tentative D call: TRBD1 (5 bases). The germline V and J ends were trimmed by 3 bases and 8 bases, with 11 bases remaining between them. The CDR3 totals 14 residues. The germline V gene encodes CDR1 MGHDK and CDR2 SYGVNS. The CDR3 nucleotides are TGTGCCAGCAGTGAGGCTCGGACACATTCACCCCTCCACTTT. It is translated as CASSEARTHSPLHF.

The V call is TRBV15, the J call TRBJ1-2; D gene unclear. This CDR3 region has 14 residues. Trimming stripped 2 bases from V and 0 bases from J, with 7 bases between. Germline V gene lookup returns CDR1 LNHNV and CDR2 YYDKDF (reference sequence). This CDR3 is CATSRPTANYGYTF. The CDR3 region has the DNA TGTGCCACCAGCAGACCTACAGCTAACTATGGCTACACCTTC.

This chain joins TRBV24-1 and TRBJ1-5; D gene ambiguous. This CDR3 is 14 amino acids long. The V and J ends lost 3 bases and 5 bases respectively, with 10 bases between them. CDR1 and CDR2 (germline): KGHDR, SFDVKD. CDR3 nucleotide sequence: TGTGCCACCAGTGATAGACTTTCATATCAGCCCCAGCATTTT. Residues: CATSDRLSYQPQHF.

V gene TRBV6-5 combines with J gene TRBJ2-2; 8 nucleotides agree with TRBD2. V shed 7 bases and J 6 bases; nucleotides not matched to a gene: 10. The CDR3 has 15 amino acids. Germline values: CDR1 MNHEY, CDR2 SVGAGI. The CDR3 coding sequence is TGTGCCAGCACCCTAACCCCCGGGGGGGCCGGGGAGCTGTTTTTT. Residues: CASTLTPGGAGELFF.

The rearrangement joins TRBV5-1 to TRBJ2-7, with D tentatively TRBD1 (6 bases). V lost 0 bases and J lost 6, with 13 bases in between. This CDR3 is 14 amino acids long. Germline-derived CDR1 and CDR2 are SGHRS and YFSETQ. The CDR3 DNA reads TGCGCCAGCAGCTTGGCGTTGGGGGCGGTCGAGCAGTACTTC. Translating it yields CASSLALGAVEQYF.

The chain couples TRBV6-4 to TRBJ2-2, with no clear D. Germline-derived CDR1 and CDR2 are MRHNA and SNTAGT. The CDR3 totals 12 residues. The V gene lost 0 bases and the J gene lost 7 bases, with 3 bases spanning the gap. The CDR3 coding sequence is TGTGCCAGCAGTGACTCCGGCGGGGAGCTGTTTTTT. It encodes CASSDSGGELFF.

The chain joins TRBV10-3 to TRBJ1-1; no clear D. Germline V gene lookup returns CDR1 ENHRY and CDR2 SYGVKD. The CDR3 extends over 12 amino acids. The ends were cut back, 0 bases at V and 11 bases at J, with 10 bases in the middle. Here the CDR3 reads CAISESETVAFF. DNA of the CDR3: TGTGCCATCAGTGAGTCAGAAACAGTGGCTTTCTTT.

This rearrangement joins TRBV5-5 to TRBJ2-4; D might be TRBD1 (5 bases). The V end was cut by 5 bases, the J end by 7 bases, with 22 bases between. There are 16 residues in the CDR3. Germline V CDR1 and CDR2: SGHKS, YYEKEE (reference sequence). The CDR3 DNA follows: TGTGCCAGCAGTCACAACCCCTTCAGCTACAGGAACATTCAGTACTTC. This codes for CASSHNPFSYRNIQYF.

V is TRBV5-4 and J is TRBJ2-5; TRBD2 agrees at 14 bases. V shed 6 bases, J shed 3 bases, and the junction held 1 base outside the gene matches. CDR3 size: 14 residues. CDR1 and CDR2 from the germline V gene are SGHNT and YYREEE (reference sequence). The CDR3 nucleotides read TGTGCCAGCAAGACTAGCGGGGGGGAAGAGACCCAGTACTTC. The encoded protein is CASKTSGGEETQYF.

V is TRBV11-2 and J is TRBJ1-2; D uncertain. V was pared by 11 bases and J by 6 bases, with 16 bases between. This CDR3 spans 12 amino acids. In germline, CDR1 is SGHAT, CDR2 FQNNGV. The DNA for the CDR3 is TGTGCCTGGCGGGAAGGGAACGATGGCTACACCTTC. It codes for CAWREGNDGYTF.

The rearrangement joins TRBV15 to TRBJ2-5; 7 nucleotides agree with TRBD1. V lost 5 bases, J lost 5 bases, and 5 bases stayed unmatched. This CDR3 is built from 13 residues. Per the germline V gene, CDR1 is LNHNV and CDR2 is YYDKDF (reference sequence). DNA for the CDR3: TGTGCCACCAGCGGTGGACAGGCGGAGACCCAGTACTTC. Amino acid sequence: CATSGGQAETQYF.

This clone came up many times. This CDR3 is CASSLQGRKNTEAFF. The CDR3 DNA reads TGCGCCAGCAGCTTACAGGGACGTAAGAACACTGAAGCTTTCTTT. This chain uses TRBV5-1 with TRBJ1-1; tentatively, D is TRBD1 (6 bases). Trimming shortened V by 2 bases and J by 1 base, and 12 bases separated the two germline ends. Germline V gene sequence: CDR1 SGHRS, CDR2 YFSETQ. The CDR3 totals 15 residues.

In its sample, this clone was seen once. The V call is TRBV2, the J call TRBJ2-6, with D possibly being TRBD1 (5 bases). The germline V and J ends were trimmed by 6 bases and 0 bases, with 12 bases remaining between them. The CDR3 runs 16 residues. Germline CDR1 reads SNHLY; CDR2 reads FYNNEI. CDR3 sequence: CASSPQGRSGANVLTF. DNA of the CDR3: TGTGCCAGCAGCCCCCAGGGCCGCTCTGGGGCCAACGTCCTGACTTTC.

The CDR3 protein is CASSQEEGSGYGYTF. CDR3 in DNA: TGTGCCAGCAGCCAAGAGGAGGGGTCGGGATATGGCTACACCTTC. V and J are TRBV3-1 (or the pseudogene TRBV3-2) and TRBJ1-2, with a possible D match to TRBD1 (5 bases). Germline-derived CDR1 and CDR2 are LGHDT and YNNKEL (reference sequence). The CDR3 spans 15 residues. Trimming shortened V by 0 bases and J by 5 bases, and 13 bases separated the two germline ends.

V is TRBV6-6 and J is TRBJ1-4; D is ambiguous. V was shortened by 8 bases and J by 0 bases, with 7 bases between the two germline ends. CDR1 is MNHNY and CDR2 is SVGAGI in the germline V gene (reference sequence). The CDR3 contains 13 residues. The CDR3 DNA reads as TGTGCCAGCTTTCGTACAACTAATGAAAAACTGTTTTTT. Residues: CASFRTTNEKLFF.

V and J are TRBV4-1 and TRBJ1-4, with D unresolved. CDR3 length equals 18 residues. CDR1 MGHRA and CDR2 YSYEKL come from the germline V gene. V dropped 2 bases and J dropped 3 bases, with 19 bases sitting between them. The CDR3 sequence: CASSQLPGNSLPNEKLFF. Here the CDR3 DNA reads TGCGCCAGCAGCCAACTGCCGGGAAACTCTCTCCCTAATGAAAAACTGTTTTTT.